This T cell receptor (beta chain) was recorded in a study of blood T cell repertoires in COVID-19. At the level of the study: PBMCs, B-cell-depleted T cells, or T cells provided the cDNA or gDNA that made up the material.

Authors' analysis steps: Estimates of nucleated cell counts were drawn from the amplification of reference gene primers. Sequencing used immunoSEQ multiplex PCR; TCRdb keeps in-frame clones, though not all of them. V and J calls plus clone size are reproduced from that table; the DNA served to infer D and trimming. The sample consists of some 350,000 clones, less than 90% of them appearing once. The CDR3 is 15 amino acids. CDR1 and CDR2 from the germline V gene are KGHDR and SFDVKD. The junction had 6 bases not matched to a gene; V was cut back by 0 bases and J by 6 bases. V is TRBV24-1 and J is TRBJ1-1; 7 positions match TRBD1. The clonotype originates from a woman in her 30s who had recovered from COVID-19. Specimen: PBMCs or T cells enriched from blood (not recorded which). CDR3 in amino acids: CATSDLGDREAEAFF. The CDR3 DNA follows: TGTGCCACCAGTGATTTGGGCGACAGGGAGGCTGAAGCTTTCTTT.